Listed here are 22 T cell receptor beta chains from one sample, sequenced in a study of CD8 T cells in ankylosing spondylitis. General study findings and limits: It appeared that ankylosing spondylitis blood was characterized by a TCR beta motif of under ten highly homologous variants.

TCRdb independently ran MiXCR on the 5' RACE reads; one entry per CDR3 protein. The repertoire holds 700,000 to 850,000 distinct CDR3 sequences, with roughly 12% as singletons. Their specific antigens are unknown. Input material: blood, either unsorted or a sorted T cell fraction (not recorded which). Receptors originate from a male donor with ankylosing spondylitis.

Only a few counts were recorded for this clonotype. CDR3 sequence reads: CASSVKAGSNSPLHF. CDR3 nucleotides: TGTGCCAGCAGCGTGAAAGCTGGGAGTAATTCACCCCTCCACTTT. This chain joins TRBV9 and TRBJ1-6; D is uncertain. This CDR3 has 15 residues. In germline, CDR1 is SGDLS, CDR2 YYNGEE. The V and J ends lost 2 bases and 6 bases respectively, with 12 bases between them. Supplemented by reference TRBV9 and TRBJ1-6, the full variable domain reads DSGVTQTPKHLITATGQRVTLRCSPRSGDLSVYWYQQSLDQGLQFLIQYYNGEERAKGNILERFSAQQFPDLHSELNLSSLELGDSALYFCASSVKAGSNSPLHFGNGTRLTVT.

This chain links TRBV6-5 with TRBJ1-2; maybe TRBD1 (6 bases). CDR1 MNHEY and CDR2 SVGAGI come from the germline V gene. The CDR3 consists of 14 residues. The V gene lost 4 bases and the J gene lost 4 bases, with 13 bases spanning the gap. CDR3: CASSSQGGGYGYTF. The CDR3 DNA reads TGTGCCAGCAGTTCACAGGGAGGCGGCTATGGCTACACCTTC.

The chain joins TRBV15 to TRBJ2-7; TRBD2 matches 7 bases. V trimming: 0 bases; J trimming: 4 bases; junction bases outside the gene matches: 6. The CDR3 is made up of 15 amino acids. Germline CDR1 and CDR2: LNHNV and YYDKDF (reference sequence). This CDR3 reads CATSRDRDYQYEQYF. DNA of the CDR3: TGTGCCACCAGCAGAGACCGGGACTATCAATACGAGCAGTACTTC.

The chain couples TRBV10-3 to TRBJ1-5; D remains unclear. The ends were cut back, 10 bases at V and 2 bases at J, with 15 bases in the middle. From germline, CDR1 is ENHRY and CDR2 SYGVKD. The CDR3 loop spans 14 amino acids. CDR3 loop: CATEEPGGNQPQHF. CDR3 nucleotides: TGTGCCACCGAGGAGCCTGGGGGCAATCAGCCCCAGCATTTT.

CDR3 bases: TGTGCCATCAGTGACCCGGTGGCAGGGGGAATCTACGAGCAGTACTTC. Its translation is CAISDPVAGGIYEQYF. The chain couples TRBV10-3 to TRBJ2-7; 7 nucleotides line up with TRBD1. This CDR3 spans 16 amino acids. Germline loops: CDR1 ENHRY, CDR2 SYGVKD. V dropped 3 bases and J dropped 3; count of bases not matched to a gene: 11.

The chain recombines TRBV5-1 with TRBJ1-1; the match to TRBD1 covers 9 bases. The CDR3 consists of 15 residues. V shed 0 bases and J 4 bases; nucleotides not matched to a gene: 4. Germline-derived CDR1 and CDR2 are SGHRS and YFSETQ. The CDR3 reads CASSLASTGGTEAFF. CDR3 nucleotide sequence: TGCGCCAGCAGCTTGGCGTCGACAGGGGGCACTGAAGCTTTCTTT.

This clonotype occurred a few times. This chain uses TRBV29-1 with TRBJ1-1; 12 bases are shared with TRBD1. J lost 0 bases, V lost 5 bases, and 4 bases had no gene match. The CDR3 extends over 15 amino acids. Germline V CDR1 and CDR2: SQVTM, ANQGSEA. The CDR3 DNA follows: TGCAGCGTTTCCGGGACAGGGGGCCTGAACACTGAAGCTTTCTTT. As protein: CSVSGTGGLNTEAFF.

This clonotype appeared a single time. The chain combines TRBV28 with TRBJ2-1; TRBD2 matches at 8 bases. The CDR3 loop spans 12 amino acids. Looked up from germline, CDR1 is MDHEN and CDR2 is SYDVKM. Unmatched junction bases numbered 2, after V lost 4 bases and J lost 9 bases. CDR3 nucleotide sequence: TGTGCCAGCAGTTCTAGCGGGCCTGAGCAGTTCTTC. This sequence encodes CASSSSGPEQFF.

The rearrangement links TRBV2 to TRBJ1-2, with D tentatively TRBD1 (6 bases). The CDR3 sequence is 12 residues long. The V end lost 4 bases, the J end lost 8 bases, and 11 bases lay between the germline ends. Germline V gene sequence: CDR1 SNHLY, CDR2 FYNNEI. CDR3 region: CASSALGGGYTF. The CDR3 DNA is TGTGCCAGCAGTGCCCTGGGGGGCGGCTACACCTTC.

This clonotype has at least ten counts. V is TRBV7-2 and J is TRBJ2-3; 9 nucleotides line up with TRBD2. From germline, CDR1 is SGHTA and CDR2 FQGNSA. The CDR3 totals 15 residues. The trim removed 3 bases at V and 9 bases at J, leaving 10 bases unmatched. CDR3 sequence reads: CASSFRAGGQDTQYF. DNA for the CDR3: TGTGCCAGCAGCTTCCGGGCGGGAGGGCAGGACACGCAGTATTTT.

This clonotype was seen ten or more times. This sequence joins TRBV10-3 and TRBJ2-2; D gene unclear. The CDR3 has 13 residues. Germline assignment: CDR1 ENHRY and CDR2 SYGVKD. V lost 2 bases and J 2 bases, leaving 3 bases between the germline ends. The CDR3 sequence: CAISELNTGELFF. CDR3 nucleotides: TGTGCCATCAGTGAGCTCAACACCGGGGAGCTGTTTTTT.

This sequence joins TRBV28 and TRBJ2-1, with 9 bases that match TRBD2. This CDR3 has 16 amino acids. The V gene end was trimmed by 5 bases and the J gene end by 1 base; junction bases not matched to a gene: 6. Germline CDR1 is MDHEN and CDR2 is SYDVKM. The CDR3 nucleotides are TGTGCCAGCAGTGAAATAGCGGGGGTTTCCTACAATGAGCAGTTCTTC. Residues: CASSEIAGVSYNEQFF.

This clonotype was counted between two and nine times. DNA for the CDR3: TGTGCCAGCTCCCCTAGGGGGGTCTCTGGCACAGATACGCAGTATTTT. Its translation is CASSPRGVSGTDTQYF. J is TRBJ2-3 and V is TRBV6-1, with D possibly called TRBD1 or TRBD2 (6 bases each). V was trimmed by 8 bases and J by 1 base, leaving 19 bases between them. The CDR3 is 16 amino acids. Germline CDR1 and CDR2: MNHNS and SASEGT.

The chain carries TRBV6-5 and TRBJ2-2; TRBD2 aligns across 10 bases. V dropped 0 bases and J dropped 7; count of bases not matched to a gene: 11. The V gene's germline CDR1 is MNHEY and CDR2 SVGAGI. The CDR3 runs to 18 residues. The CDR3 spells CASSYSKRGGLGVGELFF. DNA of the CDR3: TGTGCCAGCAGTTACTCAAAGCGGGGGGGCCTGGGTGTCGGGGAGCTGTTTTTT.

This sequence joins TRBV7-9 and TRBJ2-7; D remains unclear. Trimming cost V 1 base and J 2 bases, with 9 bases left between them. The CDR3 loop spans 14 amino acids. The V gene's germline CDR1 is SEHNR and CDR2 FQNEAQ (reference sequence). This CDR3 is CASSLDHGPYEQYF. The CDR3 nucleotides are TGTGCCAGCAGCTTAGACCACGGACCCTACGAGCAGTACTTC.

A remark on this clonotype: Mismatch with germline at one junction end may stem from a read error. The chain has TRBV5-1 and TRBJ2-1, with TRBD2 as a possible D gene (6 bases). CDR3 length: 14 amino acids. Per germline, CDR1 SGHRS and CDR2 YFSETQ. The CDR3 loop reads CASSLGQGGDEQFF. The DNA of the CDR3 is TGTGCCAGCAGCTTGGGGCAGGGCGGGGATGAGCAGTTCTTC.

This clonotype was seen a few times. This chain links TRBV18 with TRBJ2-6; a possible D gene is TRBD1 (5 bases). The CDR3 loop spans 20 amino acids. Deletions cut 3 bases from V and 2 bases from J, with 23 bases between. CDR1 and CDR2 (germline): KGHSH, LQKENI. Here the CDR3 reads CASSPQSTFGQLAGANVLTF. CDR3 coding DNA: TGTGCCAGCTCACCCCAATCCACCTTCGGACAACTTGCTGGGGCCAACGTCCTGACTTTC.

At least ten counts were recorded for this clonotype. V is TRBV4-3 and J is TRBJ1-3; D not resolved. Germline lookup yields CDR1 LGHNA and CDR2 YSLEER. Trimming cost V 0 bases and J 0 bases, with 6 bases left between them. The CDR3 has 15 residues. This CDR3 reads CASSQESFSGNTIYF. CDR3 in DNA: TGCGCCAGCAGCCAAGAGAGTTTCTCTGGAAACACCATATATTTT.

V gene TRBV25-1 combines with J gene TRBJ2-1, with 11 bases identical to TRBD2. This CDR3 comprises 17 residues. Germline CDR1 and CDR2: MGHDK and SYGVNS. V lost 2 bases and J lost 0; bases outside the gene matches: 3. CDR3 region: CASSEASGRTSYNEQFF. CDR3 coding DNA: TGTGCCAGCAGTGAAGCTAGCGGGAGGACCTCCTACAATGAGCAGTTCTTC.

This clonotype appeared a few times. The chain has TRBV7-9 and TRBJ2-1, with D perhaps matching TRBD1 (6 bases). Germline CDR1 is SEHNR and CDR2 is FQNEAQ (reference sequence). The CDR3 spans 17 residues. V lost 2 bases to trimming and J lost 5 bases, with 19 bases between them. The CDR3 loop reads CASSLKATGWYNNEQFF. The CDR3 nucleotides read TGTGCCAGCAGCTTAAAAGCGACAGGTTGGTACAACAATGAGCAGTTCTTC.

Many counts were recorded for this clonotype. This chain joins TRBV4-2 and TRBJ1-1; D unresolved. The V gene's germline CDR1 is LGHNA and CDR2 YNFKEQ. V dropped 1 base and J dropped 1 base, with 7 bases sitting between them. The CDR3 is 14 residues long. The CDR3 coding sequence is TGTGCCAGCAGCCAAGCGGGCGAGAACACTGAAGCTTTCTTT. This translates into CASSQAGENTEAFF.

The rearrangement joins TRBV14 to TRBJ1-1, with unresolved D. Germline CDR1 is SGHDN and CDR2 is FVKESK. This CDR3 spans 15 amino acids. The V end was cut by 1 base, the J end by 6 bases, with 15 bases between. CDR3 loop: CASSQVPGLMSEAFF. CDR3 nucleotide sequence: TGTGCCAGCAGCCAAGTACCGGGGTTGATGTCTGAAGCTTTCTTT.